Presented here are 22 T cell receptor beta chains from one specimen sequenced in a study of blood T cell repertoires in COVID-19. Sequenced by immunoSEQ multiplex PCR; TCRdb stores in-frame clones only, minus some. Of approximately 190,000 clones detected, under 90% appear once; the ten largest clones hold about 6.9%. Material: peripheral blood. The receptors derive from a man between 60 and 75 years old with acute or convalescent COVID-19.

This clone was detected a few times. The rearrangement links TRBV19 to TRBJ1-6, with D hard to call. Germline assignment: CDR1 LNHDA and CDR2 SQIVND (reference sequence). CDR3 size: 14 residues. The ends were cut back, 3 bases at V and 4 bases at J, with 7 bases in the middle. This CDR3 is CASSMWEYNSPLHF. CDR3 DNA sequence: TGTGCCAGTAGTATGTGGGAGTATAATTCACCCCTCCACTTT.

The chain joins TRBV6-5 to TRBJ1-3; TRBD1 aligns across 7 bases. This CDR3 spans 14 amino acids. V lost 2 bases to trimming and J lost 8 bases; unmatched junction nucleotides: 6. The germline CDR1 and CDR2 sequences are MNHEY and SVGAGI. DNA of the CDR3: TGTGCCAGCAGTTACCAAACCCAGGGGGACACCATATATTTT. Its translation is CASSYQTQGDTIYF.

This rearrangement joins TRBV12-3 or TRBV12-4 to TRBJ1-5; maybe TRBD1 (5 bases). The CDR3 totals 12 residues. The ends were cut back, 6 bases at V and 4 bases at J, with 7 bases in the middle. Here the CDR3 DNA reads TGTGCCAGCAGATACAGGAATCAGCCCCAGCATTTT. Its protein is CASRYRNQPQHF.

V gene TRBV10-2 combines with J gene TRBJ2-7; TRBD2 agrees at 8 bases. Germline V gene lookup returns CDR1 WSHSY and CDR2 SAAADI. The V gene end was trimmed by 6 bases and the J gene end by 0 bases; junction bases not matched to a gene: 4. The CDR3 runs to 14 residues. The CDR3 reads CASRREGVSYEQYF. The CDR3 DNA reads as TGCGCCAGCAGACGGGAGGGTGTCTCCTACGAGCAGTACTTC.

The chain couples TRBV4-3 to TRBJ2-5, with 8 bases matching TRBD1. V dropped 0 bases and J dropped 5; count of bases not matched to a gene: 5. Germline CDR1 is LGHNA and CDR2 is YSLEER. This CDR3 is 15 amino acids long. The CDR3 region has the DNA TGCGCCAGCAGCCAAGACAGGGGGCGCGTGGAGACCCAGTACTTC. Its translation: CASSQDRGRVETQYF.

V and J are TRBV5-1 and TRBJ2-5; 9 bases map to TRBD1. V trimming: 4 bases; J trimming: 4 bases; junction bases outside the gene matches: 11. This CDR3 contains 16 residues. CDR1 is SGHRS, CDR2 YFSETQ, per germline. In nucleotides, the CDR3 is TGCGCCAGCAGCCCGGGGACAGGGAATCGGAGAGAGACCCAGTACTTC. Translating gives CASSPGTGNRRETQYF.

The chain combines TRBV28 with TRBJ2-5; TRBD1 might be the D (6 bases). This CDR3 is built from 14 residues. Deletions cut 5 bases from V and 3 bases from J, with 13 bases between. Germline CDR1 and CDR2: MDHEN and SYDVKM. CDR3 sequence reads: CASSSPGTKETQYF. The CDR3 DNA sequence: TGTGCCAGCAGTAGCCCCGGGACAAAAGAGACCCAGTACTTC.

The chain couples TRBV19 to TRBJ1-4, with TRBD1 matching over 8 bases. The ends lost 6 bases at V and 3 bases at J; junction bases unmatched: 9. CDR1 is LNHDA, CDR2 SQIVND, per germline (reference sequence). The CDR3 is made up of 16 amino acids. In nucleotides, the CDR3 is TGTGCCAGTAGCAGGAGCCGGGGACAGGCTAATGAAAAACTGTTTTTT. Its protein is CASSRSRGQANEKLFF. The full variable domain, completed using reference TRBV19 and TRBJ1-4, is DGGITQSPKYLFRKEGQNVTLSCEQNLNHDAMYWYRQDPGQGLRLIYYSQIVNDFQKGDIAEGYSVSREKKESFPLTVTSAQKNPTAFYLCASSRSRGQANEKLFFGSGTQLSVL.

The chain couples TRBV12-5 to TRBJ1-1; 8 bases are shared with TRBD1. The germline V gene encodes CDR1 LGHNT and CDR2 FRNRAP. The V gene end was trimmed by 7 bases and the J gene end by 2 bases; junction bases not matched to a gene: 21. The CDR3 contains 19 residues. The CDR3 is CASVWGQVGFRPSNTEAFF. The DNA for the CDR3 is TGTGCTAGTGTTTGGGGACAGGTAGGATTTCGTCCTTCAAACACTGAAGCTTTCTTT.

The chain has TRBV11-2 and TRBJ2-1, with 15 bases identical to TRBD2. Trimming at V came to 1 base and at J to 1 base, leaving 2 bases not matched to a gene. The CDR3 sequence is 18 residues long. Germline CDR1 and CDR2: SGHAT and FQNNGV. The DNA of the CDR3 is TGTGCCAGCAGCTTAGGGACTAGCGGGAGGGGATCCTACAATGAGCAGTTCTTC. Translated, it gives CASSLGTSGRGSYNEQFF.

This clone was found a few times. As DNA, the CDR3 is TGTGCCAGCAGCCGGGACAGAGAAGCTTTCTTT. Translating gives CASSRDREAFF. The chain joins TRBV12-3 or TRBV12-4 to TRBJ1-1; 7 bases are shared with TRBD1. This CDR3 has 11 amino acids. V lost 6 bases to trimming and J lost 8 bases; unmatched junction nucleotides: 3.

V and J are TRBV19 and TRBJ2-7; D not certain. V was clipped by 1 base and J by 2 bases, with 12 bases between them. This CDR3 has 15 residues. Germline-derived CDR1 and CDR2 are LNHDA and SQIVND (reference sequence). The CDR3: CASSIAAQATYEQYF. CDR3 DNA sequence: TGTGCCAGTAGTATAGCTGCTCAGGCCACCTACGAGCAGTACTTC.

The chain couples TRBV4-1 to TRBJ1-1, with 9 bases matching TRBD1. This CDR3 is 16 amino acids long. Per the germline V gene, CDR1 is MGHRA and CDR2 is YSYEKL. The J segment lost 5 bases and the V segment lost 1 base, leaving 8 bases of the junction unmatched. Here the CDR3 reads CASSQGGGQGRTEAFF. CDR3 sequence (DNA): TGCGCCAGCAGCCAAGGGGGAGGACAGGGGAGGACTGAAGCTTTCTTT.

This clone occurred a few times. The rearrangement links TRBV23-1 to TRBJ1-2; the D gene is possibly TRBD1 (5 bases). TRBV23-1 is an open reading frame whose function is uncertain. The CDR3 spans 16 residues. The V gene lost 0 bases and the J gene lost 0 bases, with 11 bases spanning the gap. This CDR3 reads CASSQSLTVPNYGYTF. In nucleotides, the CDR3 is TGCGCCAGCAGTCAATCTCTGACAGTTCCTAACTATGGCTACACCTTC.

The table lists this clone with a few counts. The rearrangement uses TRBV14 and TRBJ2-4, with D perhaps TRBD2 (6 bases). The CDR3 spans 17 residues. V shed 4 bases and J shed 2 bases, with 18 bases lying between them. The germline CDR1 and CDR2 sequences are SGHDN and FVKESK. CDR3: CASSPRPPGGPKNIQYF. DNA of the CDR3: TGTGCCAGCAGCCCCCGACCCCCCGGAGGGCCCAAAAACATTCAGTACTTC.

The J gene is TRBJ2-4, the V gene TRBV3-1 (or the pseudogene TRBV3-2); 8 bases map to TRBD1. The CDR3 contains 14 residues. The J segment lost 8 bases and the V segment lost 0 bases, leaving 3 bases of the junction unmatched. Germline V gene data show CDR1 as LGHDT and CDR2 as YNNKEL (reference sequence). CDR3 coding DNA: TGTGCCAGCAGCCAAGAGTTGGGACAGGACATTCAGTACTTC. Its protein product is CASSQELGQDIQYF.

The chain uses TRBV9 and TRBJ2-1; TRBD1 agrees at 7 bases. Germline V gene lookup returns CDR1 SGDLS and CDR2 YYNGEE. V lost 3 bases and J lost 8; bases outside the gene matches: 5. This CDR3 has 13 residues. CDR3 residues: CASSASDRDEQFF. The DNA of the CDR3 is TGTGCCAGCAGCGCTTCAGACAGGGATGAGCAGTTCTTC.

A remark on this clone: This sample includes further DNA sequences coding for the same CDR3. The chain uses TRBV7-8 and TRBJ1-2; D may be TRBD1 (5 bases). V was pared by 3 bases and J by 3 bases, with 8 bases between. The germline V gene encodes CDR1 SGHVS and CDR2 FQNEAQ. The CDR3 sequence is 13 residues long. CDR3 sequence reads: CASSLGRDYGYTF. The CDR3 region has the DNA TGTGCCAGCAGCTTGGGCAGGGACTATGGCTACACCTTC.

The V gene is TRBV6-5, the J gene TRBJ2-7; no reliable D call. CDR3 length: 13 residues. Trimming shortened V by 0 bases and J by 2 bases, and 5 bases separated the two germline ends. Germline assignment: CDR1 MNHEY and CDR2 SVGAGI. The CDR3 spells CASSYSGPYEQYF. The CDR3 coding sequence is TGTGCCAGCAGTTACTCTGGGCCCTACGAGCAGTACTTC.

This chain connects TRBV6-5 to TRBJ1-1, with 7 bases aligning to TRBD1. Germline V CDR1 and CDR2: MNHEY, SVGAGI. CDR3 size: 14 residues. V was pared by 3 bases and J by 4 bases, with 5 bases of the junction left unmatched. CDR3 sequence reads: CASSYHKGATEAFF. The CDR3 DNA follows: TGTGCCAGCAGTTATCACAAGGGGGCCACTGAAGCTTTCTTT.

V is TRBV19 and J is TRBJ1-6; 8 nucleotides agree with TRBD1. Germline lookup yields CDR1 LNHDA and CDR2 SQIVND (reference sequence). The CDR3 spans 18 residues. V lost 4 bases and J lost 8; bases outside the gene matches: 16. DNA for the CDR3: TGTGCCAGTAGTACAAAAAGACAGGGGCCTGCCGAATATTCACCCCTCCACTTT. It yields the protein CASSTKRQGPAEYSPLHF.

The chain couples TRBV7-2 to TRBJ1-2; TRBD1 is a possible D gene (5 bases). In germline, CDR1 is SGHTA, CDR2 FQGNSA. The CDR3 runs 16 residues. The V end was cut by 1 base, the J end by 0 bases, with 12 bases between. The DNA of the CDR3 is TGTGCCAGCAGCTTAGGGGGCTCAAGAGCTAACTATGGCTACACCTTC. This sequence encodes CASSLGGSRANYGYTF.